This T cell receptor beta chain is drawn from a study of shared clonotypes between healthy human individuals. Study overall: Those who served as donors were a couple of women and a few men between the ages of 18 and 49. Study-wide findings and caveats: Only blood samples were collected, and tissue repertoires likely differ.

Concerning this clone: Its matching antigen is unknown.

Germline V gives CDR1 SGHVS, CDR2 FQNEAQ. This CDR3 has 16 residues. V was pared by 1 base and J by 6 bases, with 10 bases of the junction left unmatched. Template amounts of roughly 300 ng DNA, around 33,000 T cell genomes, were employed in unsorted PBMC replicate PCRs. Profiling relied on immunoSEQ multiplex PCR, and the TCRdb table lists in-frame clones only, not all of them. The sample shows some 500,000 clones, around 77% of them seen only once. Donors were healthy HIV-negative adults without recently reported acute infections or vaccinations. The clonotype originates from a woman aged 35 to 49 in good health. Some clones in this sample may be carry-over from other donors' samples. This chain links TRBV7-8 with TRBJ2-7; 9 bases agree with TRBD2. Material: PBMCs. The CDR3 coding sequence is TGTGCCAGCAGCTTAGTTCTCGCGGGAGGGCTTTCCGAGCAGTACTTC. This codes for CASSLVLAGGLSEQYF.